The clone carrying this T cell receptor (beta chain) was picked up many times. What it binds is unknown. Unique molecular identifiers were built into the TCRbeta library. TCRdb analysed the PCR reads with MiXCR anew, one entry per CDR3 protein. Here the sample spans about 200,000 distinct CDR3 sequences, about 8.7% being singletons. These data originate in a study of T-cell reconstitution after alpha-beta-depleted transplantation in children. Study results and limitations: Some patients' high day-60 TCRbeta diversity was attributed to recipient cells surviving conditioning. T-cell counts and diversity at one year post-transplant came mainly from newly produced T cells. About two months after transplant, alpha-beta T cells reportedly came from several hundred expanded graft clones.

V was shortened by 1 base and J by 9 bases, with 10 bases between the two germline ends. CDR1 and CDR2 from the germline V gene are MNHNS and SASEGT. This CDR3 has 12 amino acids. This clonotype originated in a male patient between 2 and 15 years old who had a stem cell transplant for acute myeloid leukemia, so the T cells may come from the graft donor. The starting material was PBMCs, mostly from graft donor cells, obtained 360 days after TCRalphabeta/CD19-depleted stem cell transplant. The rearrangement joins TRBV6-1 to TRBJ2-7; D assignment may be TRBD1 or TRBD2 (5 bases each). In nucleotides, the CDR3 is TGTGCCAGCAGTGAAGTTGGGGACGGGCAGTACGTC. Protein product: CASSEVGDGQYV.